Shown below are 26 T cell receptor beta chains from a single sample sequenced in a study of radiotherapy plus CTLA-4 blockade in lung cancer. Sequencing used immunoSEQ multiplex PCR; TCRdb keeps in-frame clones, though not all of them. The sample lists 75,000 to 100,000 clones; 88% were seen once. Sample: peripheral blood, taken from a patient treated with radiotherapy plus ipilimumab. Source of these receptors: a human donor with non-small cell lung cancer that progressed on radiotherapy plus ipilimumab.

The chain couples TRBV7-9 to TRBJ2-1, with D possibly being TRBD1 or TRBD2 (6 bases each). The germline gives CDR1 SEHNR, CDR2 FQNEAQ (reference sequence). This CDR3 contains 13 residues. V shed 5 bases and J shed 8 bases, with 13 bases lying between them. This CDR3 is CASSRTERDEQFF. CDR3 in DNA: TGTGCCAGCAGCCGGACAGAGCGGGATGAGCAGTTCTTC.

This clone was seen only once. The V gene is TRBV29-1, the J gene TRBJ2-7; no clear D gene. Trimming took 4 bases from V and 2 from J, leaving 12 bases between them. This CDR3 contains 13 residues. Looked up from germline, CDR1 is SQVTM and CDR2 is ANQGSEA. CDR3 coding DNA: TGCAGCGTTGCCGAACCCCCTGCCTACGAGCAGTACTTC. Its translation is CSVAEPPAYEQYF.

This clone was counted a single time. This chain's CDR3 is CASSQDEGGTEAFF. The CDR3 coding sequence is TGCGCCAGCAGCCAAGACGAGGGGGGCACTGAAGCTTTCTTT. The chain couples TRBV4-1 to TRBJ1-1; D perhaps matches TRBD1 (6 bases). Germline V CDR1 and CDR2: MGHRA, YSYEKL. This CDR3 comprises 14 residues. The V end lost 0 bases, the J end lost 4 bases, and 9 bases lay between the germline ends.

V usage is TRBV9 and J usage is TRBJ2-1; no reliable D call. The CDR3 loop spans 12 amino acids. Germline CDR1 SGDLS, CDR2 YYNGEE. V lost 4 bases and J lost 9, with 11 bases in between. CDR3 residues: CASSPSSREQFF. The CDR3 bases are TGTGCCAGCAGCCCAAGTTCTCGTGAGCAGTTCTTC.

CDR3 coding DNA: TGTGCCAGCAGCCGGGGGAACACTGAAGCTTTCTTT. Encoded protein: CASSRGNTEAFF. The chain has TRBV7-9 and TRBJ1-1; D call uncertain. Trimming left V 5 bases short and J 1 base short, with 5 bases between. CDR1 and CDR2 from the germline V gene are SEHNR and FQNEAQ (reference sequence). This CDR3 spans 12 amino acids.

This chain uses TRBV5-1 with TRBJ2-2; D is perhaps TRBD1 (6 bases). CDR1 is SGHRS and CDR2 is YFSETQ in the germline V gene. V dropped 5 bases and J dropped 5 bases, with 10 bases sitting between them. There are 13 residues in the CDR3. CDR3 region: CASSNTGTGELFF. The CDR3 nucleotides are TGCGCCAGCAGTAATACAGGGACCGGGGAGCTGTTTTTT. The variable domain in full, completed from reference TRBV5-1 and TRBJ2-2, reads KAGVTQTPRYLIKTRGQQVTLSCSPISGHRSVSWYQQTPGQGLQFLFEYFSETQRNKGNFPGRFSGRQFSNSRSEMNVSTLELGDSALYLCASSNTGTGELFFGEGSRLTVL.

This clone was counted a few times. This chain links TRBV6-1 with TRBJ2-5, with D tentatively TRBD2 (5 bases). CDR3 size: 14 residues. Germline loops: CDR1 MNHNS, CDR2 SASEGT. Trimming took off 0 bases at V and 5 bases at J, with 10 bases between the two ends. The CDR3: CASSEAWAGETQYF. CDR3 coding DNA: TGTGCCAGCAGTGAAGCTTGGGCGGGTGAGACCCAGTACTTC.

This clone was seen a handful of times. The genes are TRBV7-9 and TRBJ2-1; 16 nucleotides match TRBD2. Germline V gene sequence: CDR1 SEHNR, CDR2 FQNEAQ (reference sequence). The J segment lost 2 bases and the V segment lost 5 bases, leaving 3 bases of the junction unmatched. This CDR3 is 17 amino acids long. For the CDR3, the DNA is TGTGCCAGCAGCATGGGACTAGCGGGAGGGGCCTACAATGAGCAGTTCTTC. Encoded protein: CASSMGLAGGAYNEQFF.

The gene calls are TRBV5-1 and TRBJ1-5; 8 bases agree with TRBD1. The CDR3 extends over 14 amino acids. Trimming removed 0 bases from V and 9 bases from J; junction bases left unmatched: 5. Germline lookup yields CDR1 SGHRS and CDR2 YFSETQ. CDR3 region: CASSLAGGDGPQHF. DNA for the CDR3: TGCGCCAGCAGCTTGGCAGGGGGCGATGGGCCCCAGCATTTT.

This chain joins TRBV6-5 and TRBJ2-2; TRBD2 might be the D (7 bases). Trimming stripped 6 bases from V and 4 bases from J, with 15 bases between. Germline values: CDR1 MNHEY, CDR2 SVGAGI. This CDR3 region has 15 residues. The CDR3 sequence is CASRLQGGGTGELFF. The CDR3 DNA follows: TGTGCCAGCAGATTACAGGGAGGGGGCACCGGGGAGCTGTTTTTT.

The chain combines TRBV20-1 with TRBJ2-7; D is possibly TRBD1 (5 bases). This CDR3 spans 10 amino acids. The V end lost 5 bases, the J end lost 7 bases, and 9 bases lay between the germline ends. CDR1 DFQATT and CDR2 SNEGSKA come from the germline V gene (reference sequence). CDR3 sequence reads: CSAHRGEQYF. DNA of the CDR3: TGCAGTGCTCATAGGGGAGAGCAGTACTTC.

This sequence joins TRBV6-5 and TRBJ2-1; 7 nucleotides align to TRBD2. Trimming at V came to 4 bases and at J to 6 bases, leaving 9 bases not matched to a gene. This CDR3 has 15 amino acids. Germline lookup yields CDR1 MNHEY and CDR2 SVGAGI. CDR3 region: CASSLAGALINEQFF. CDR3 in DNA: TGTGCCAGCAGTTTAGCGGGTGCACTAATCAATGAGCAGTTCTTC.

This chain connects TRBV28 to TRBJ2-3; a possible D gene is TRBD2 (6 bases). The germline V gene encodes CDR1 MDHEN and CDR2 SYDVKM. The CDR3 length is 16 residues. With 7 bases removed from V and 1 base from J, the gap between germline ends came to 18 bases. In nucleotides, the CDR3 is TGTGCCAGCAACCAGTTTTCGGTAGCGGGCACAGATACGCAGTATTTT. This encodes CASNQFSVAGTDTQYF.

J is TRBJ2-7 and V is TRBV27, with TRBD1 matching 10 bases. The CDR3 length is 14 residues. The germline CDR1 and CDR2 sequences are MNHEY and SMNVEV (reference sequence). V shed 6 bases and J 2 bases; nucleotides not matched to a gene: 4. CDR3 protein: CASRQGQGPYEQYF. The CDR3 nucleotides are TGTGCCAGCAGACAGGGACAGGGGCCCTACGAGCAGTACTTC.

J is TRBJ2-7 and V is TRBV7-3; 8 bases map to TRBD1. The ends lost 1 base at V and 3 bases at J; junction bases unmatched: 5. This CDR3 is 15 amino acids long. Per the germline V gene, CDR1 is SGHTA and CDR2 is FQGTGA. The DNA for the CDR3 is TGTGCCAGCAGCTTAAGACAGGGGTCGGTCTACGAGCAGTACTTC. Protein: CASSLRQGSVYEQYF. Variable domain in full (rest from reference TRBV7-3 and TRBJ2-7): GAGVSQTPSNKVTEKGKYVELRCDPISGHTALYWYRQSLGQGPEFLIYFQGTGAADDSGLPNDRFFAVRPEGSVSTLKIQRTERGDSAVYLCASSLRQGSVYEQYFGPGTRLTVT.

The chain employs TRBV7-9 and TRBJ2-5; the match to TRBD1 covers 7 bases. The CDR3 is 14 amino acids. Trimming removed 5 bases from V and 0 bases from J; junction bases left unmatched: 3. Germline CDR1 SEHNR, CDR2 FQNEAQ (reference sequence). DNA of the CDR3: TGTGCCAGCAGCGGACAGGCCCACCAAGAGACCCAGTACTTC. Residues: CASSGQAHQETQYF. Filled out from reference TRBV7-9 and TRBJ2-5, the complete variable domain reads DTGVSQNPRHKITKRGQNVTFRCDPISEHNRLYWYRQTLGQGPEFLTYFQNEAQLEKSRLLSDRFSAERPKGSFSTLEIQRTEQGDSAMYLCASSGQAHQETQYFGPGTRLLVL.

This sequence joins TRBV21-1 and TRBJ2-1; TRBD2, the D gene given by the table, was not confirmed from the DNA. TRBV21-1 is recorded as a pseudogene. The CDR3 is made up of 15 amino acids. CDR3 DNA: TGTGCCAGCAGCTCCGGGACTAGCGGGTACAATGAGCAGTTCTTC. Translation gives CASSSGTSGYNEQFF.

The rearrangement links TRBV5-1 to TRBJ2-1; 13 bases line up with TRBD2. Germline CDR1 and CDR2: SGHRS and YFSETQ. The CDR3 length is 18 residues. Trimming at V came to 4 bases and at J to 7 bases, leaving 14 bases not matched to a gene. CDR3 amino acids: CASSRTSGSTGIGNEQFF. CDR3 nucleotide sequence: TGCGCCAGCAGCCGGACTAGCGGGAGTACGGGCATTGGGAATGAGCAGTTCTTC.

The CDR3 here is CASSLVVEGETQYF. CDR3 nucleotide sequence: TGTGCCAGCAGCTTGGTTGTCGAAGGAGAGACCCAGTACTTC. This sequence joins TRBV5-6 and TRBJ2-5; no clear D. The CDR3 consists of 14 residues. Germline assignment: CDR1 SGHDT and CDR2 YYEEEE. V lost 0 bases and J lost 4, with 10 bases in between.

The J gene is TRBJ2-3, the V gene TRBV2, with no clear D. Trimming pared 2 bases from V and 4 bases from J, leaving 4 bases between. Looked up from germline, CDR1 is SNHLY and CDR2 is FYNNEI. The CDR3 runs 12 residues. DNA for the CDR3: TGTGCCAGCAGTGAAAGATCAGATACGCAGTATTTT. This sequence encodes CASSERSDTQYF. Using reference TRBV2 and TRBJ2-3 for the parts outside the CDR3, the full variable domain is EPEVTQTPSHQVTQMGQEVILRCVPISNHLYFYWYRQILGQKVEFLVSFYNNEISEKSEIFDDQFSVERPDGSNFTLKIRSTKLEDSAMYFCASSERSDTQYFGPGTRLTVL.

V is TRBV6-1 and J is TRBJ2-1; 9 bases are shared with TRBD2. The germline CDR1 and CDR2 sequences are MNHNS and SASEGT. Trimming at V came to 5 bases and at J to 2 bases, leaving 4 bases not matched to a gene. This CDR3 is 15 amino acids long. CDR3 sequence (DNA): TGTGCCAGCAGTTTTAGCGGGGGAACCTACAATGAGCAGTTCTTC. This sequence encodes CASSFSGGTYNEQFF.

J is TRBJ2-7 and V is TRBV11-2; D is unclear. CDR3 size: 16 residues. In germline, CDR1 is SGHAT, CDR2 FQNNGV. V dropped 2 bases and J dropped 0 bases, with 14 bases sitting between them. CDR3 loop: CASSLFPQRSSYEQYF. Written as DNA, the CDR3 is TGTGCCAGCAGCTTATTTCCACAGCGAAGCTCCTACGAGCAGTACTTC.

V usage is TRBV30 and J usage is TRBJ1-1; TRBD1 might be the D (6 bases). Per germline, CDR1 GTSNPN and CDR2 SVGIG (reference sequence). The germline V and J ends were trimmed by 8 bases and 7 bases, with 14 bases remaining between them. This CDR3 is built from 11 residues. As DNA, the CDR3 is TGTGCCGGCCTAGGGGGGGGTGAAGCTTTCTTT. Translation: CAGLGGGEAFF.

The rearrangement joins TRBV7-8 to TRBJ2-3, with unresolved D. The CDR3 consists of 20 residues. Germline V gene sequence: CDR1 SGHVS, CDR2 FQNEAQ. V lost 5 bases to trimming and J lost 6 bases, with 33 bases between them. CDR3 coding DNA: TGTGCCAGCAGCCCAAACAGAGGAATAATAGGGAATTGGGTCTACGATACGCAGTATTTT. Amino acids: CASSPNRGIIGNWVYDTQYF.

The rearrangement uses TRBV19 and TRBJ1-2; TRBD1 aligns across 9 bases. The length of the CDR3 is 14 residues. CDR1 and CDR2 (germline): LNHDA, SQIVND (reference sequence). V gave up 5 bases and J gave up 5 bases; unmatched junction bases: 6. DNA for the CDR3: TGTGCCAGTAGTTTCCGGGACAGGGATTATGGCTACACCTTC. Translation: CASSFRDRDYGYTF.

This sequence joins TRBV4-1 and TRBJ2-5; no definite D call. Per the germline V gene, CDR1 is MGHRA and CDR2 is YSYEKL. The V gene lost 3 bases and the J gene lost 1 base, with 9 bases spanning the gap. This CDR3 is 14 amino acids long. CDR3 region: CASSHKDRQETQYF. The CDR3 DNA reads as TGCGCCAGCAGCCATAAGGACCGCCAAGAGACCCAGTACTTC.